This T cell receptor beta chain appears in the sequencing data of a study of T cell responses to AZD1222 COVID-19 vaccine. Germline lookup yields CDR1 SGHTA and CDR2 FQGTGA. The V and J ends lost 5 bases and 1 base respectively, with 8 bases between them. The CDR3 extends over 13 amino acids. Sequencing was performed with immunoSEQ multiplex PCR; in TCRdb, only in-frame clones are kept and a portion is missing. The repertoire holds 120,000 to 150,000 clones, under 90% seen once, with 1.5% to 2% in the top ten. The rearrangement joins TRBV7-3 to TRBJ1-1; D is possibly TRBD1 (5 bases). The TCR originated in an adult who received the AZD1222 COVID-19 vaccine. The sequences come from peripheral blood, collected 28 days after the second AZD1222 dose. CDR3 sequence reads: CASSIGANTEAFF. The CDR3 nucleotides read TGTGCCAGCAGCATAGGGGCGAACACTGAAGCTTTCTTT.